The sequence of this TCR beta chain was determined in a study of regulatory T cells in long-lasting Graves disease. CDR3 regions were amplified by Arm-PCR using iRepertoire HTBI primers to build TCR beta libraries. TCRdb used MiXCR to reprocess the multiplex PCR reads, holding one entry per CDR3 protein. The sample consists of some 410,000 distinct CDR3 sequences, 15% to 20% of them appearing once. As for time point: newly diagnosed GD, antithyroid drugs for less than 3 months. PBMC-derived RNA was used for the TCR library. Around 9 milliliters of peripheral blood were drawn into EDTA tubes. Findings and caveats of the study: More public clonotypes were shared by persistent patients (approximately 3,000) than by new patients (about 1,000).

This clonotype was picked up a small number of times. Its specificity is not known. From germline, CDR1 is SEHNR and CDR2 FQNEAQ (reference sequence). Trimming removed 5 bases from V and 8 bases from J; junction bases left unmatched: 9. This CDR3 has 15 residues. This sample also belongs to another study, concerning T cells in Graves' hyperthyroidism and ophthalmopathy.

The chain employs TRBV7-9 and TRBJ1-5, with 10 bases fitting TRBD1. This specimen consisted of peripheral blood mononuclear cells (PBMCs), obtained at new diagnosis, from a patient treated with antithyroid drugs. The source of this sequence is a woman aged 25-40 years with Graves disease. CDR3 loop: CASSKGQGDSEPQHF. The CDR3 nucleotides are TGTGCCAGCAGCAAAGGACAGGGGGACTCGGAGCCCCAGCATTTT.